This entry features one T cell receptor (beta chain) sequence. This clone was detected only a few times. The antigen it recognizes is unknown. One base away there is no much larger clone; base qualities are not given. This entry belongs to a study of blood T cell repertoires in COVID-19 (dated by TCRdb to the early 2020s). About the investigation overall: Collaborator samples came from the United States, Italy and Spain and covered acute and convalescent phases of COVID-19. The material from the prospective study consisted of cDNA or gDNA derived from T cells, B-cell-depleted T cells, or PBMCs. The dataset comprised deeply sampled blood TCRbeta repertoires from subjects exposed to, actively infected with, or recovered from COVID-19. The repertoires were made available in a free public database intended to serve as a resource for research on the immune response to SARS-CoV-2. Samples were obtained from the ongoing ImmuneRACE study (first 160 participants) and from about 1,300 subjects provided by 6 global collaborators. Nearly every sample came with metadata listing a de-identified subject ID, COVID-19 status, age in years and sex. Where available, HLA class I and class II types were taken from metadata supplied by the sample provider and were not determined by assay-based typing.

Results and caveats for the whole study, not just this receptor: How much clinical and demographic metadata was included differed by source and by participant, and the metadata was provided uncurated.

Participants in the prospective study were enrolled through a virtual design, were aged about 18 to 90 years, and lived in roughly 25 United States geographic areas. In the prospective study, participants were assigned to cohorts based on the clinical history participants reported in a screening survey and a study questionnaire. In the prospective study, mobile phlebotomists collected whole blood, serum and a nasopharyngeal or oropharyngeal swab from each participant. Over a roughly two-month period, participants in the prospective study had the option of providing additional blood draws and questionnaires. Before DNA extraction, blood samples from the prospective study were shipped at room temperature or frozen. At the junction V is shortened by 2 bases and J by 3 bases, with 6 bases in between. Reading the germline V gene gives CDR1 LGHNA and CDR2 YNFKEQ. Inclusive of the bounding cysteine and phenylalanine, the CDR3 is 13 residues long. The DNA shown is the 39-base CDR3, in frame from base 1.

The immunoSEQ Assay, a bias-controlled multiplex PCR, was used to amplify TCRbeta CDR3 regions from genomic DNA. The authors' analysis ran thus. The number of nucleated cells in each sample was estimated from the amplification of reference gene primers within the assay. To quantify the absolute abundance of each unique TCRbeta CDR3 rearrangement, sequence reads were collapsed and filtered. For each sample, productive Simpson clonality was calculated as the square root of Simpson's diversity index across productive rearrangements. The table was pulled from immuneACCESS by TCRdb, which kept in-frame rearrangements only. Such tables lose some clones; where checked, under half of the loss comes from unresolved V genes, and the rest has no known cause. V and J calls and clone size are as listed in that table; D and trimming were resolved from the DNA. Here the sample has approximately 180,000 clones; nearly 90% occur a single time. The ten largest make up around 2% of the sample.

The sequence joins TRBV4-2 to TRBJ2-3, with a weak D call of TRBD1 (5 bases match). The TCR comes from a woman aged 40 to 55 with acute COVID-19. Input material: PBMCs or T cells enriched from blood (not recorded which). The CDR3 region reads CASSQRGTDTQYF. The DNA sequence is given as TGTGCCAGCAGCCAAAGGGGAACAGATACGCAGTATTTT.